The T cell receptor beta chain under discussion was sequenced for a study of post-analysis software for immune sequencing data. This clonotype was picked up many times. No antigen is known for it. cDNA libraries of TCR beta carried unique molecular identifiers. With about 1 to 11 million T cells as the source, about half a million cDNA molecules resulted. TCRdb analysed the PCR reads with MiXCR anew, one entry per CDR3 protein. The sample carries some 240,000 distinct CDR3 sequences, less than 40% recorded once. V lost 7 bases, J lost 3 bases, and 10 bases stayed unmatched. The CDR3 is 16 amino acids. The germline gives CDR1 MNHEY, CDR2 SVGAGI. Points from the study as a whole: Comparison with controls showed significantly lower normalized Chao1 diversity in multiple sclerosis patients. Among roughly five TRBV segments more frequent in patients than controls were TRBV5-6, TRBV5-1 and TRBV20-1.

The chain combines TRBV6-5 with TRBJ2-3; TRBD2 agrees at 10 bases. This receptor was obtained from a girl aged 5-17 years with multiple sclerosis. The specimen was blood. CDR3 coding DNA: TGTGCCAGCACAGAAGGGCCTAGCGGGAGTACAGATACGCAGTATTTT. The encoded protein is CASTEGPSGSTDTQYF.